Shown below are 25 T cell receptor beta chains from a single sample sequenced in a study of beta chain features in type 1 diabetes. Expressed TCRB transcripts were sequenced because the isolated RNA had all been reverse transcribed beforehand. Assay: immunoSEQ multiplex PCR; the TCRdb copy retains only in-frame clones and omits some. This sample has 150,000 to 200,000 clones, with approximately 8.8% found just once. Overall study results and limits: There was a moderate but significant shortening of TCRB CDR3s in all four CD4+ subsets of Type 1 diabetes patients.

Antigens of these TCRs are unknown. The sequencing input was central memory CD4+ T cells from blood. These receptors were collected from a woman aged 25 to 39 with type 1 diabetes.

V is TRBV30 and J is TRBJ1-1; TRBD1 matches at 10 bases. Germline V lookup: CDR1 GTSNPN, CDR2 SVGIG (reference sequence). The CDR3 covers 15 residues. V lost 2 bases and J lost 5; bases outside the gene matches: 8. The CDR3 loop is CAWSFLDRGRTEAFF. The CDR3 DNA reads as TGTGCCTGGAGTTTCCTTGACAGGGGGCGGACTGAAGCTTTCTTT.

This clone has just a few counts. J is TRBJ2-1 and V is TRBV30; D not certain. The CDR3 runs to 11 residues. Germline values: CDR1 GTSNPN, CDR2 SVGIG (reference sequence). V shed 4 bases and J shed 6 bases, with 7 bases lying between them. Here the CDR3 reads CAWTASNEQFF. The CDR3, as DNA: TGTGCCTGGACCGCCAGCAATGAGCAGTTCTTC.

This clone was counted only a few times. The CDR3 nucleotides are TGTGCCAGCAGTCCCGGACTAGCGGGAGGACTTGTCCGAGCCAAAAACATTCAGTACTTC. Protein: CASSPGLAGGLVRAKNIQYF. This chain uses TRBV28 with TRBJ2-4, with 14 bases aligning to TRBD2. The CDR3 totals 20 residues. Per the germline V gene, CDR1 is MDHEN and CDR2 is SYDVKM. Unmatched junction bases numbered 12, after V lost 5 bases and J lost 0 bases.

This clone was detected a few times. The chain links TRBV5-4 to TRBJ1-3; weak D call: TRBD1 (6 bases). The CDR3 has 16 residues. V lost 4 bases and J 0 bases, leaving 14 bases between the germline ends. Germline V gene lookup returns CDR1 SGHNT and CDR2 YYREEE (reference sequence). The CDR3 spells CASSNDRTRSGNTIYF. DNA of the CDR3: TGTGCCAGCAGCAACGACAGGACGCGCTCTGGAAACACCATATATTTT.

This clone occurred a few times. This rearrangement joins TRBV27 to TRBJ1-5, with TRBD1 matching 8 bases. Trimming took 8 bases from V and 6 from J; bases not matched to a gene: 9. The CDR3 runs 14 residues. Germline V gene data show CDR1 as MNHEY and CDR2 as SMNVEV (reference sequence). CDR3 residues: CASPTDRGGQPQHF. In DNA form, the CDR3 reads TGTGCCAGCCCTACCGACAGGGGCGGTCAGCCCCAGCATTTT.

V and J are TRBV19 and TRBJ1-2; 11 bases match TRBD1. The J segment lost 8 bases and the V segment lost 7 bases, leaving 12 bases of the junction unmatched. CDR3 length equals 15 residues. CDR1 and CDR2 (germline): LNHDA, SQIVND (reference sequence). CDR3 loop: CASTPGTGGVGGYTF. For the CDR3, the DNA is TGTGCCAGTACCCCTGGGACAGGGGGGGTCGGAGGCTACACCTTC.

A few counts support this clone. CDR3 sequence reads: CASSYGTSGEQFF. CDR3 in DNA: TGCGCCAGCAGCTACGGGACTAGCGGTGAGCAGTTCTTC. The rearrangement uses TRBV5-1 and TRBJ2-1, with 11 bases lining up with TRBD2. This CDR3 is 13 amino acids long. The V gene's germline CDR1 is SGHRS and CDR2 YFSETQ. J lost 9 bases, V lost 3 bases, and 2 bases had no gene match.

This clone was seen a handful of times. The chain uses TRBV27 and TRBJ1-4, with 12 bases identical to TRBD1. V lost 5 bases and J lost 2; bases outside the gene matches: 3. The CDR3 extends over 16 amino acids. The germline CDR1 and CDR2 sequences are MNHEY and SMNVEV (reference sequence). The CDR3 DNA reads TGTGCCAGCAGTCCGGGACAGGGGGCCACTAATGAAAAACTGTTTTTT. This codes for CASSPGQGATNEKLFF.

The CDR3 bases are TGTGCCAGCAGCACCGGACTAGCGGCCATCAATGAGCAGTTCTTC. Translating gives CASSTGLAAINEQFF. The J gene is TRBJ2-1, the V gene TRBV9; 10 positions agree with TRBD2. CDR3 size: 15 residues. Germline V gene data show CDR1 as SGDLS and CDR2 as YYNGEE. The trim removed 4 bases at V and 6 bases at J, leaving 7 bases unmatched.

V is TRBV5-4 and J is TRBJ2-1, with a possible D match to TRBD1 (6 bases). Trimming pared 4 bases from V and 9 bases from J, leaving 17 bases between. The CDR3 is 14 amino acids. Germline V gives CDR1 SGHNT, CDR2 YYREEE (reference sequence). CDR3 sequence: CASSQDLTGREQFF. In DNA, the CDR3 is TGTGCCAGCAGCCAAGATTTGACAGGTCGTGAGCAGTTCTTC.

CDR3 loop: CASSPGLAGVETQYF. CDR3 DNA: TGTGCCAGCAGCCCGGGACTAGCGGGAGTAGAGACCCAGTACTTC. The V call is TRBV7-3, the J call TRBJ2-5; 14 bases match TRBD2. In germline, CDR1 is SGHTA, CDR2 FQGTGA. This CDR3 spans 15 amino acids. V was pared by 5 bases and J by 4 bases, with 3 bases of the junction left unmatched.

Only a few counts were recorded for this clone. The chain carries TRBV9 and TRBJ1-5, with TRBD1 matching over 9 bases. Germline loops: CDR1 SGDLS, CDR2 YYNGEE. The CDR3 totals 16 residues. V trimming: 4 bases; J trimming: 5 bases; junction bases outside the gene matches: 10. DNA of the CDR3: TGTGCCAGCAGCAACCGACCGGGACAGGGATATCAGCCCCAGCATTTT. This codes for CASSNRPGQGYQPQHF.

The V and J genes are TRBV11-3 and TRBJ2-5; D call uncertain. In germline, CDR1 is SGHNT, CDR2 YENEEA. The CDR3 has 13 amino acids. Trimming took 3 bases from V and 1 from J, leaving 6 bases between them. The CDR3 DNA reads TGTGCCAGCAGCTTGAACAGCCAAGAGACCCAGTACTTC. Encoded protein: CASSLNSQETQYF.

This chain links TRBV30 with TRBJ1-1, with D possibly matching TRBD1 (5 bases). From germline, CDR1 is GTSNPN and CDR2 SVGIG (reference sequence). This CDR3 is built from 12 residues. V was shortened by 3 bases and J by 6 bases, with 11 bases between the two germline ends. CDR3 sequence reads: CAWSGGEAEAFF. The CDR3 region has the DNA TGTGCCTGGAGCGGGGGAGAGGCTGAAGCTTTCTTT. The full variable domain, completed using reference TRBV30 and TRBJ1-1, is SQTIHQWPATLVQPVGSPLSLECTVEGTSNPNLYWYRQAAGRGLQLLFYSVGIGQISSEVPQNLSASRPQDRQFILSSKKLLLSDSGFYLCAWSGGEAEAFFGQGTRLTVV.

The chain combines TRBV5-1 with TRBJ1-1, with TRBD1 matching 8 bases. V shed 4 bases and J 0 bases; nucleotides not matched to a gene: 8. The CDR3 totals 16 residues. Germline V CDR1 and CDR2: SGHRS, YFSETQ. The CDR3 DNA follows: TGCGCCAGCAGCGCCGCCAAGGACAGGGTGAACACTGAAGCTTTCTTT. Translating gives CASSAAKDRVNTEAFF. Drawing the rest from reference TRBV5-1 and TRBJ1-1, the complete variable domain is KAGVTQTPRYLIKTRGQQVTLSCSPISGHRSVSWYQQTPGQGLQFLFEYFSETQRNKGNFPGRFSGRQFSNSRSEMNVSTLELGDSALYLCASSAAKDRVNTEAFFGQGTRLTVV.

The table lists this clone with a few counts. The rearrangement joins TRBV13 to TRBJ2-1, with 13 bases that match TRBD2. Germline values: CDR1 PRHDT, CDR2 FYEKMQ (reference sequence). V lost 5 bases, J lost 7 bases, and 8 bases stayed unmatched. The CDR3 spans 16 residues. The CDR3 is CASSRWTSGSGNEQFF. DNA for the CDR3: TGTGCCAGCAGCAGGTGGACTAGCGGGAGTGGTAATGAGCAGTTCTTC. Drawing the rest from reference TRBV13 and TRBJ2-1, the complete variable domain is AAGVIQSPRHLIKEKRETATLKCYPIPRHDTVYWYQQGPGQDPQFLISFYEKMQSDKGSIPDRFSAQQFSDYHSELNMSSLELGDSALYFCASSRWTSGSGNEQFFGPGTRLTVL.

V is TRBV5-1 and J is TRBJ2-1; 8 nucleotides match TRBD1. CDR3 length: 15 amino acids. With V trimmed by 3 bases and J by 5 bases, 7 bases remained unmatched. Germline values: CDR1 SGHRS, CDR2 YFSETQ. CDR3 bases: TGCGCCAGCAGCTCGACGGCAGGGGGCAACAATGAGCAGTTCTTC. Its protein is CASSSTAGGNNEQFF.

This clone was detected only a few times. CDR3 loop: CASSEGGRSLMNTEAFF. CDR3 DNA: TGTGCCAGCAGTGAGGGGGGTAGGTCCCTCATGAACACTGAAGCTTTCTTT. This chain links TRBV25-1 with TRBJ1-1; a weak D match, TRBD1 (5 bases). The germline V and J ends were trimmed by 3 bases and 0 bases, with 17 bases remaining between them. The germline gives CDR1 MGHDK, CDR2 SYGVNS. The CDR3 runs to 17 residues.

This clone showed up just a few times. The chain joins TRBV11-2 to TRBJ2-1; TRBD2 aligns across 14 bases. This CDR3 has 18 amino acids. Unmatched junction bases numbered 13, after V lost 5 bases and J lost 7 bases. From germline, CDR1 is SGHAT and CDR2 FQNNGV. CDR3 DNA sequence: TGTGCCAGCAGCACGAGACTAGCGGGAGGGCGGGCACCGAATGAGCAGTTCTTC. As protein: CASSTRLAGGRAPNEQFF.

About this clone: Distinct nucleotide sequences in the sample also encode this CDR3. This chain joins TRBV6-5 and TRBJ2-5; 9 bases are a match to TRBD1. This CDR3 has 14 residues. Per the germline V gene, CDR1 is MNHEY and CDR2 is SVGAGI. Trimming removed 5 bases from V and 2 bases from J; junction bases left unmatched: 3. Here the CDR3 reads CASSTGTGQETQYF. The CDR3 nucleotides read TGTGCCAGCAGTACCGGGACAGGGCAAGAGACCCAGTACTTC.

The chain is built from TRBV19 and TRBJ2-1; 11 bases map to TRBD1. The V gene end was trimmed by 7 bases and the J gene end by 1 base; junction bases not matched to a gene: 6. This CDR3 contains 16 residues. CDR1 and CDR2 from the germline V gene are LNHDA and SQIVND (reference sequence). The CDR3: CASTRTGGFSYNEQFF. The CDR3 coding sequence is TGTGCCAGTACCCGGACAGGGGGCTTTTCCTACAATGAGCAGTTCTTC.

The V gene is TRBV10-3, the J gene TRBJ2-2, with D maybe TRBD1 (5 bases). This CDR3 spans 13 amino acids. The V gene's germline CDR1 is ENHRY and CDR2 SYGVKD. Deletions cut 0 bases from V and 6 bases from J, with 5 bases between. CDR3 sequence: CAISESGPGELFF. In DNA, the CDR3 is TGTGCCATCAGTGAGTCGGGGCCCGGGGAGCTGTTTTTT.

The CDR3 DNA reads TGTGCCAGCAGCCCGAGCGCCACTCCACTCCGGTATTTT. This codes for CASSPSATPLRYF. This sequence joins TRBV9 and TRBJ2-3; D is undetermined. CDR1 is SGDLS, CDR2 YYNGEE, per germline. V was pared by 4 bases and J by 14 bases, with 20 bases between. The CDR3 consists of 13 residues. Variable domain in full (rest from reference TRBV9 and TRBJ2-3): DSGVTQTPKHLITATGQRVTLRCSPRSGDLSVYWYQQSLDQGLQFLIQYYNGEERAKGNILERFSAQQFPDLHSELNLSSLELGDSALYFCASSPSATPLRYFGPGTRLTVL.

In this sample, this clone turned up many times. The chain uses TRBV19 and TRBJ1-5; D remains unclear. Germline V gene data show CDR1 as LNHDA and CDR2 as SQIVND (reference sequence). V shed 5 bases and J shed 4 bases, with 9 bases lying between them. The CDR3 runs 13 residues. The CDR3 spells CASSATINQPQHF. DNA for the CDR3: TGTGCCAGTAGTGCGACAATTAATCAGCCCCAGCATTTT.

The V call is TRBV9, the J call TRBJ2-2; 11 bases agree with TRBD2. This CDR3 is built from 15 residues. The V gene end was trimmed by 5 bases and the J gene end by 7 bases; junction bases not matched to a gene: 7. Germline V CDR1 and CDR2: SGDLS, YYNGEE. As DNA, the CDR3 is TGTGCCAGCAGTTTAGCGGGAGGGCGGAGCGGGGAGCTGTTTTTT. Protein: CASSLAGGRSGELFF.